These T cell receptor beta chains were read from a single sample in a study of CD8 T cells in ankylosing spondylitis. TCRdb re-called the 5' RACE reads through MiXCR, storing one row per CDR3 protein. This sample has 200,000 to 300,000 distinct CDR3 sequences, with about 11% found just once. The sequenced sample was blood, either unsorted or a sorted T cell fraction (not recorded which). The receptor set was obtained from a male donor with ankylosing spondylitis or in good health (not recorded which). CDR3s include the opening cysteine and the closing phenylalanine or tryptophan. The order of the fields is D gene, J gene, clone size, V gene, CDR3 DNA, CDR3 protein. D genes are given only for firm matches. The listing skips clone size in some rows; elsewhere it reads once, few, many or a size class.

TRBD2,TRBJ2-1,few,TRBV20-1,TGCAGTGCCGCGAGCGGGAACGTATACAATGAGCAGTTCTTC,CSAASGNVYNEQFF
NA,TRBJ1-5,many,TRBV12-3/TRBV12-4,TGTGCCAGCAGTCCACCCGGGAATCAGCCCCAGCATTTT,CASSPPGNQPQHF
NA,TRBJ1-2,many,TRBV10-3,TGTGCCATCAGTGAGTCGGGGGCCCGGACAGAGAACTATGGCTACACCTTC,CAISESGARTENYGYTF
TRBD2,TRBJ2-5,many,TRBV20-1,TGCAGTGCTAGAGATCAGCGGGGCGAAGAGACCCAGTACTTC,CSARDQRGEETQYF
NA,TRBJ2-5,NA,TRBV3-1,TGTGCCAGCAGCCAAGATCAAGAGACCCAGTACTTC,CASSQDQETQYF
TRBD1,TRBJ1-2,NA,TRBV7-2,TGTGCCAGCAGCTTAGTAAGGGGGCCGAGCTATGGCTACACCTTC,CASSLVRGPSYGYTF
NA,TRBJ2-5,NA,TRBV27,TGTGCCAGCAGTTTATCAGGCAGGCAGACCCAGTACTTC,CASSLSGRQTQYF
NA,TRBJ2-1,few,TRBV4-1,TGCGCCAGCAGCCAAGTGTGGCAGAGCTCCTACAATGAGCAGTTCTTC,CASSQVWQSSYNEQFF
TRBD2,TRBJ2-1,NA,TRBV18,TGTGCCAGCTCACCATCTCGACACTTACTCGCCGGGACTACCCCTGGAGAGCAGTTCTTC,CASSPSRHLLAGTTPGEQFF
NA,TRBJ1-2,NA,TRBV25-1,TGTGCCAGCAGTTTCGGATATAACTATGGCTACACCTTC,CASSFGYNYGYTF
TRBD1,TRBJ2-3,NA,TRBV5-1,TGCGCCAGCAGCTTTCGCGCGCCACAGGGGGCAACAGATACGCAGTATTTT,CASSFRAPQGATDTQYF
NA,TRBJ1-2,many,TRBV24-1,TGTGCCACCATGTACTTTGGCTACACCTTC,CATMYFGYTF
NA,TRBJ2-1,many,TRBV20-1,TGCAGTGCCCCCGGGACTGAAGATTACAATGAGCAGTTCTTC,CSAPGTEDYNEQFF
NA,TRBJ2-4,NA,TRBV3-1,TGTGCCAGCAGCCAAGATGTGACCCGGACTAAAAACATTCAGTACTTC,CASSQDVTRTKNIQYF
NA,TRBJ1-5,NA,TRBV28,TGTGCCAGCAGTTTAAGGGGTACCCAGCATTTT,CASSLRGTQHF
NA,TRBJ2-7,NA,TRBV7-2,TGTGCCAGCAGCTTTACAGGGAGTGCCGTTTTCGAGCAGTACTTC,CASSFTGSAVFEQYF
NA,TRBJ2-1,few,TRBV9,TGTGCCAGCAGCGGGGGGACTGGCTACAATGAGCAGTTCTTC,CASSGGTGYNEQFF
NA,TRBJ1-1,many,TRBV20-1,TGCAGTGCTGAAACCGTAGAAGTGACTGAAGCTTTCTTT,CSAETVEVTEAFF
NA,TRBJ2-1,many,TRBV10-3,TGTGCCATCAGTGACGGTCAGGGGAGGTACAATGAGCAGTTCTTC,CAISDGQGRYNEQFF
NA,TRBJ2-3,NA,TRBV12-3/TRBV12-4,TGTGCCAGCAGCCTTAGGCAGCCCAGTATCACAGATACGCAGTATTTT,CASSLRQPSITDTQYF
NA,TRBJ2-1,many,TRBV29-1,TGCAGCGTTTACGGTGTCGGCTACAATGAGCAGTTCTTC,CSVYGVGYNEQFF
NA,TRBJ2-3,many,TRBV20-1,TGCAGTGCCCCAGGGGGGAGCACAGATACGCAGTATTTT,CSAPGGSTDTQYF
NA,TRBJ2-3,many,TRBV5-1,TGCGCCAGCAGCCGCGGCGGTAGCACAGATACGCAGTATTTT,CASSRGGSTDTQYF
TRBD2,TRBJ2-3,many,TRBV29-1,TGCAGCGTTTCCAGGGATGGTAGCGGGGGGAGGGCAGATACGCAGTATTTT,CSVSRDGSGGRADTQYF
NA,TRBJ1-2,many,TRBV5-1,TGCGCCAGCACTAAAGACAGCGCTAACTATGGCTACACCTTC,CASTKDSANYGYTF
NA,TRBJ2-3,many,TRBV20-1,TGCAGTGCTATCGACCCCTCGAAGCCAGATACGCAGTATTTT,CSAIDPSKPDTQYF
NA,TRBJ2-2,NA,TRBV5-1,TGCGCCAGCAAGCGTAATCCCGGGGAGCTGTTTTTT,CASKRNPGELFF
NA,TRBJ2-3,many,TRBV20-1,TGCAGTGCTAGTCCTGGCGCGCAGTATTTT,CSASPGAQYF
NA,TRBJ2-5,NA,TRBV29-1,TGCAGCGTTCGATACATGGAGACCCAGTACTTC,CSVRYMETQYF
TRBD2,TRBJ2-7,many,TRBV29-1,TGCAGCGCCTTTGCGGGGGTAACGAACCACGAGCAGTACTTC,CSAFAGVTNHEQYF
NA,TRBJ2-2,few,TRBV20-1,TGCAGTGCTAGAGATAGAGGGACCGGGAGCACCGGGGAGCTGTTTTTT,CSARDRGTGSTGELFF
NA,TRBJ2-7,many,TRBV20-1,TGCAGTGCCGAAGTTCTCGGGGTCCACGAGCAGTACTTC,CSAEVLGVHEQYF